These 19 T cell receptor beta chains originate from one sample sequenced in a study of T-cell reconstitution after alpha-beta-depleted transplantation in children. Unique molecular identifiers were incorporated into the prepared TCRbeta library. TCRdb itself ran the PCR reads through MiXCR, one entry per CDR3 protein. This sample has some 200,000 distinct CDR3 sequences; 8% to 9.5% occur once, and the top ten carry 5% to 7%. The sequencing used PBMCs from the stem cell graft donor, collected from the stem cell graft. Receptors originate from a human donor who donated a stem cell graft to a child with acute lymphoblastic leukemia.

This clonotype was recorded at least ten times. The rearrangement links TRBV5-1 to TRBJ2-1, with 7 bases fitting TRBD2. V lost 2 bases, J lost 4 bases, and 9 bases stayed unmatched. The CDR3 consists of 16 residues. CDR1 SGHRS and CDR2 YFSETQ come from the germline V gene. In nucleotides, the CDR3 is TGCGCCAGCAGCTTAGTGGCTAGCGGCGCTTACAATGAGCAGTTCTTC. Protein sequence: CASSLVASGAYNEQFF.

The J gene is TRBJ1-1, the V gene TRBV18; D not certain. V dropped 2 bases and J dropped 0 bases, with 7 bases sitting between them. The CDR3 extends over 14 amino acids. The germline V gene encodes CDR1 KGHSH and CDR2 LQKENI. In DNA, the CDR3 is TGTGCCAGCTCACCAGCTCAGATGAACACTGAAGCTTTCTTT. Protein product: CASSPAQMNTEAFF.

Notes on this clonotype: A much larger clone sits a single nucleotide away, making a read error possible. The gene calls are TRBV12-3 or TRBV12-4 and TRBJ2-1, with a weak D call TRBD2 (6 bases). The CDR3 sequence is 15 residues long. The CDR3 DNA reads TGTGCCAGCAGTCGGAACCTTAAGGGAGGAAATGAGGAGTTCTTC. Translation: CASSRNLKGGNEEFF.

V is TRBV5-6 and J is TRBJ2-1; TRBD1 agrees at 8 bases. V lost 3 bases and J lost 5; bases outside the gene matches: 4. The CDR3 consists of 14 residues. Germline CDR1 is SGHDT and CDR2 is YYEEEE. The DNA for the CDR3 is TGTGCCAGCAGCTCCCCAGGGGGCAACAATGAGCAGTTCTTC. It is translated as CASSSPGGNNEQFF.

This chain connects TRBV6-1 to TRBJ2-5, with TRBD2 identical over 10 bases. The CDR3 sequence is 16 residues long. The V segment lost 6 bases and the J segment 0 bases; nucleotides outside the gene matches: 7. From germline, CDR1 is MNHNS and CDR2 SASEGT. The CDR3 is CASRILAGGNQETQYF. The CDR3 coding sequence is TGTGCCAGCAGGATTTTAGCGGGGGGTAACCAAGAGACCCAGTACTTC.

This clonotype was counted many times. The J gene is TRBJ2-3, the V gene TRBV7-9, with TRBD2 matching over 9 bases. J gave up 6 bases and V 3 bases, and 7 bases lay outside the gene matches. This CDR3 is built from 15 residues. Germline V gene lookup returns CDR1 SEHNR and CDR2 FQNEAQ (reference sequence). The DNA for the CDR3 is TGTGCCAGCAGCTTCGCGGGGGGGCTAGGGGATACGCAGTATTTT. Translated, it gives CASSFAGGLGDTQYF. The full variable domain, completed using reference TRBV7-9 and TRBJ2-3, is DTGVSQNPRHKITKRGQNVTFRCDPISEHNRLYWYRQTLGQGPEFLTYFQNEAQLEKSRLLSDRFSAERPKGSFSTLEIQRTEQGDSAMYLCASSFAGGLGDTQYFGPGTRLTVL.

This clonotype was picked up a small number of times. The chain uses TRBV30 and TRBJ2-3; the D gene is possibly TRBD2 (5 bases). Germline CDR1 and CDR2: GTSNPN and SVGIG (reference sequence). The CDR3 runs 15 residues. The germline V and J ends were trimmed by 5 bases and 2 bases, with 17 bases remaining between them. This CDR3 reads CAWLTPGRNTDTQYF. The CDR3 DNA is TGTGCCTGGCTTACTCCGGGAAGGAACACAGATACGCAGTATTTT.

A single count supports this clonotype. V gene TRBV20-1 combines with J gene TRBJ1-2; D call uncertain. With 6 bases removed from V and 3 bases from J, the gap between germline ends came to 17 bases. This CDR3 is 14 amino acids long. Germline lookup yields CDR1 DFQATT and CDR2 SNEGSKA (reference sequence). CDR3 bases: TGCAGTGCCCGCCGGGCGCCCTGGGACTATGGCTACACCTTC. It codes for CSARRAPWDYGYTF.

The CDR3 loop is CASSPGASFGYEQYF. The CDR3 region has the DNA TGTGCCAGCTCACCGGGGGCTAGCTTCGGATACGAGCAGTACTTC. The chain recombines TRBV18 with TRBJ2-7, with D perhaps matching TRBD1 (6 bases). Germline loops: CDR1 KGHSH, CDR2 LQKENI. The CDR3 is 15 residues long. The V and J ends lost 3 bases and 4 bases respectively, with 16 bases between them.

This clonotype showed up many times. The chain links TRBV30 to TRBJ2-3; TRBD2 might be the D (5 bases). In germline, CDR1 is GTSNPN, CDR2 SVGIG (reference sequence). V was clipped by 0 bases and J by 1 base, with 14 bases between them. The CDR3 loop spans 16 amino acids. The CDR3: CAWSVRERGGTDTQYF. The DNA of the CDR3 is TGTGCCTGGAGTGTACGGGAACGGGGTGGCACAGATACGCAGTATTTT.

The gene calls are TRBV29-1 and TRBJ1-1; 9 positions agree with TRBD1. There are 12 residues in the CDR3. The germline V gene has CDR1 SQVTM and CDR2 ANQGSEA. Trimming at V came to 6 bases and at J to 10 bases, leaving 9 bases not matched to a gene. CDR3 amino acids: CSVNTGGRGAFF. In nucleotides, the CDR3 is TGCAGCGTCAATACAGGGGGCAGGGGAGCTTTCTTT.

This chain connects TRBV10-3 to TRBJ1-1, with no clear D. The CDR3 consists of 14 residues. Germline CDR1 is ENHRY and CDR2 is SYGVKD. Trimming removed 11 bases at V and 0 bases at J, with 16 bases between. CDR3 amino acids: CASSESTLNTEAFF. The CDR3 DNA reads TGTGCCTCCAGTGAGTCCACACTGAACACTGAAGCTTTCTTT.

V usage is TRBV5-1 and J usage is TRBJ2-3, with D tentatively TRBD1 or TRBD2 (5 bases each). The germline gives CDR1 SGHRS, CDR2 YFSETQ. V was trimmed by 0 bases and J by 5 bases, leaving 16 bases between them. CDR3 length: 16 amino acids. CDR3 residues: CASSLGRVRAEDTQYF. The CDR3 DNA reads as TGCGCCAGCAGCTTGGGCAGGGTGAGGGCTGAAGATACGCAGTATTTT. Based on the CDR3 plus reference TRBV5-1 and TRBJ2-3, the full variable domain is KAGVTQTPRYLIKTRGQQVTLSCSPISGHRSVSWYQQTPGQGLQFLFEYFSETQRNKGNFPGRFSGRQFSNSRSEMNVSTLELGDSALYLCASSLGRVRAEDTQYFGPGTRLTVL.

With regard to this clonotype: This may come from a read error, since a much larger clone is one base off. The V gene is TRBV15, the J gene TRBJ2-7; tentative D call: TRBD2 (7 bases). The CDR3 is 16 amino acids. Trimming removed 1 base at V and 3 bases at J, with 16 bases between. Germline CDR1 is LNHNV and CDR2 is YYDKDF (reference sequence). CDR3 nucleotide sequence: TGTGCCACCAGCAGAGGGTCCAGGGGAGGGAGCTACGAGCAGTACTTC. Translating it yields CATSRGSRGGSYEQYF.

The chain joins TRBV20-1 to TRBJ2-3; 7 positions agree with TRBD1. This CDR3 region has 15 residues. CDR1 DFQATT and CDR2 SNEGSKA come from the germline V gene (reference sequence). The ends lost 1 base at V and 1 base at J; junction bases unmatched: 5. CDR3 protein: CSARGLTGRTDTQYF. The CDR3 nucleotides are TGCAGTGCTAGAGGCCTGACAGGGCGCACAGATACGCAGTATTTT.

V usage is TRBV3-1 and J usage is TRBJ1-5; D ambiguous. Germline V gives CDR1 LGHDT, CDR2 YNNKEL (reference sequence). With 0 bases removed from V and 7 bases from J, the gap between germline ends came to 7 bases. The CDR3 extends over 13 amino acids. CDR3: CASSQDLGQPQHF. For the CDR3, the DNA is TGTGCCAGCAGCCAAGATCTGGGGCAGCCCCAGCATTTT.

A few counts support this clonotype. The chain uses TRBV20-1 and TRBJ1-3, with D perhaps matching TRBD1 (6 bases). V lost 5 bases, J lost 3 bases, and 11 bases lay in between. This CDR3 contains 13 residues. CDR1 is DFQATT and CDR2 is SNEGSKA in the germline V gene (reference sequence). Here the CDR3 reads CSALQGGGNTIYF. CDR3 sequence (DNA): TGCAGTGCTCTACAGGGTGGTGGAAACACCATATATTTT.

The CDR3 DNA reads as TGTGCTAGTGGGCCTGACAGGGCCGTGAACACTGAAGCTTTCTTT. Protein: CASGPDRAVNTEAFF. The chain recombines TRBV12-5 with TRBJ1-1; 7 positions match TRBD1. The CDR3 has 15 amino acids. Germline values: CDR1 LGHNT, CDR2 FRNRAP. V lost 6 bases to trimming and J lost 0 bases; unmatched junction nucleotides: 7.

The chain has TRBV20-1 and TRBJ1-4; D is perhaps TRBD1 (6 bases). Germline CDR1 DFQATT, CDR2 SNEGSKA (reference sequence). V was cut by 3 bases and J by 7 bases, with 15 bases left in between. This CDR3 comprises 14 residues. The chain's CDR3 is CSARGGRGSEKLFF. The CDR3 coding sequence is TGCAGTGCTAGGGGGGGCAGGGGAAGTGAAAAACTGTTTTTT.